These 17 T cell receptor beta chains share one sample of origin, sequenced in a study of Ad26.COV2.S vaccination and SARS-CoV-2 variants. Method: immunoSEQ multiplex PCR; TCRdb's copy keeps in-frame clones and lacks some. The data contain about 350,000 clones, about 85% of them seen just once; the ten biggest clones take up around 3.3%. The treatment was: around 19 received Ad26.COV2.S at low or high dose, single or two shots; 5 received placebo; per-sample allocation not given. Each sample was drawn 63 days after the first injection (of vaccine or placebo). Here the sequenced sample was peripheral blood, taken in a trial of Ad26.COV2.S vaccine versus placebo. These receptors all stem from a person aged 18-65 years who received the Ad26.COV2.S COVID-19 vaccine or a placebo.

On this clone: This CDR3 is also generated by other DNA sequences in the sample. The CDR3 DNA is TGTGCCAGCTCAGTTGGACAGGGCTACGAGCAGTACTTC. It yields the protein CASSVGQGYEQYF. V and J are TRBV18 and TRBJ2-7; TRBD1 matches at 8 bases. The CDR3 sequence is 13 residues long. Germline lookup yields CDR1 KGHSH and CDR2 LQKENI. V lost 5 bases to trimming and J lost 3 bases; unmatched junction nucleotides: 3.

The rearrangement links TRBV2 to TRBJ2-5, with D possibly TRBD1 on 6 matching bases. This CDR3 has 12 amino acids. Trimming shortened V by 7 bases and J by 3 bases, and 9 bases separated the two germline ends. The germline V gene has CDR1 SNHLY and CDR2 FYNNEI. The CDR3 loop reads CASISGEETQYF. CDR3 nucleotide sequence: TGTGCCAGCATTTCAGGGGAAGAGACCCAGTACTTC.

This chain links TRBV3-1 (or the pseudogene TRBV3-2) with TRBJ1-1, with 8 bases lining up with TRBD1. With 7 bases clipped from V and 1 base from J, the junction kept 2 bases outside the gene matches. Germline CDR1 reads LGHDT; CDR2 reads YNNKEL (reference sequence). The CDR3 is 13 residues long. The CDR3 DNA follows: TGTGCCAGCAACGGACAGGGGAACACTGAAGCTTTCTTT. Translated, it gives CASNGQGNTEAFF.

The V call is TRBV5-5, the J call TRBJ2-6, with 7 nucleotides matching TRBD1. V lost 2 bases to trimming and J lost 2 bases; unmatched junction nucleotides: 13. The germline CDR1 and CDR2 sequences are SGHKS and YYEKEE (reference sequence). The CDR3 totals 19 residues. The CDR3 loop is CASSFSHRGRTPGANVLTF. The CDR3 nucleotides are TGTGCCAGCAGCTTTTCCCACAGGGGACGAACTCCTGGGGCCAACGTCCTGACTTTC.

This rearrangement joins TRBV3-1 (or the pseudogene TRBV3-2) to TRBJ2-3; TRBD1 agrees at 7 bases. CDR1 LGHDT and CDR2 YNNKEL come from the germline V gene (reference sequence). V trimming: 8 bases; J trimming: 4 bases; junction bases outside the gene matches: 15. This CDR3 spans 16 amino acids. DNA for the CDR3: TGTGCCAGCGAGCAAATCAAAGGGGGCTTGGCAGATACGCAGTATTTT. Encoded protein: CASEQIKGGLADTQYF.

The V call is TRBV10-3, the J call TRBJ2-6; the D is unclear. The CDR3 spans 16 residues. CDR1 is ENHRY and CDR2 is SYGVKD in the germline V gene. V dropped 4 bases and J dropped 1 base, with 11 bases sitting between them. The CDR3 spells CAISGSQYSGANVLTF. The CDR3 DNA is TGTGCCATCAGTGGTTCCCAGTATTCTGGGGCCAACGTCCTGACTTTC.

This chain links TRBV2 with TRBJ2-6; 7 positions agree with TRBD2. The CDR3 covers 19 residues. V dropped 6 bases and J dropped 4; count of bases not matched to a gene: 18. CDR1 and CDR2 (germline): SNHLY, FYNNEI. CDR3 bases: TGTGCCAGCAGCCCCGTGGTGGGAGGGGTGAGCTTCGGGGCCAACGTCCTGACTTTC. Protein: CASSPVVGGVSFGANVLTF. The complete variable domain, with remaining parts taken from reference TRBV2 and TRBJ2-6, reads EPEVTQTPSHQVTQMGQEVILRCVPISNHLYFYWYRQILGQKVEFLVSFYNNEISEKSEIFDDQFSVERPDGSNFTLKIRSTKLEDSAMYFCASSPVVGGVSFGANVLTFGAGSRLTVL.

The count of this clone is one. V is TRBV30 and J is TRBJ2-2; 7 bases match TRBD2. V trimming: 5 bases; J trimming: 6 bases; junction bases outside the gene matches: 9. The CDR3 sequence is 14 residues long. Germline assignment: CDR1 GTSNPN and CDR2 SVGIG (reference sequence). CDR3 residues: CAWAFGGGSGELFF. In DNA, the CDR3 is TGTGCCTGGGCTTTTGGGGGGGGATCCGGGGAGCTGTTTTTT.

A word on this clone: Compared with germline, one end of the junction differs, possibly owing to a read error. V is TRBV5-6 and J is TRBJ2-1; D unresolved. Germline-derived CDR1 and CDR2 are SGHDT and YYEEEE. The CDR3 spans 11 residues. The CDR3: CASSSDNEQFF. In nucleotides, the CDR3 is TGTGCCAGCAGCTCCGACAATGAGCAGTTCTTC. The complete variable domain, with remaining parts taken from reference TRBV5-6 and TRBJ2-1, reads DAGVTQSPTHLIKTRGQQVTLRCSPKSGHDTVSWYQQALGQGPQFIFQYYEEEERQRGNFPDRFSGHQFPNYSSELNVNALLLGDSALYLCASSSDNEQFFGPGTRLTVL.

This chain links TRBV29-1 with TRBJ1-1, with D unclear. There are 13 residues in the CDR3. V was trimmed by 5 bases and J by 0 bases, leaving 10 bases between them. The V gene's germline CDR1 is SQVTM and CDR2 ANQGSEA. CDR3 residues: CSVLLTLNTEAFF. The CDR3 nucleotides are TGCAGCGTTTTACTCACTTTGAACACTGAAGCTTTCTTT.

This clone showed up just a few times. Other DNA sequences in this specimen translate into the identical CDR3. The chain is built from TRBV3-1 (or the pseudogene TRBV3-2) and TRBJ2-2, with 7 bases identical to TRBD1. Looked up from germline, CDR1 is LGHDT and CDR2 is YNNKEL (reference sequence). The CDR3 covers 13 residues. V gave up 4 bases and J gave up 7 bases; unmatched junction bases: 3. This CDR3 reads CASSPRGRGELFF. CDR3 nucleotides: TGTGCCAGCAGCCCTAGGGGGCGCGGGGAGCTGTTTTTT.

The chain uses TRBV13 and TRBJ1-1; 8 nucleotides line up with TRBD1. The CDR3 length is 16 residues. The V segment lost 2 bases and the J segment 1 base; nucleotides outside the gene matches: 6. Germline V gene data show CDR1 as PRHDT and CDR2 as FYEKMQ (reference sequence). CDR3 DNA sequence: TGTGCCAGCAGCTTATCGGCAGGGGGCGGGAACACTGAAGCTTTCTTT. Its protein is CASSLSAGGGNTEAFF. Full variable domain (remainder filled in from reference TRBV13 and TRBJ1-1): AAGVIQSPRHLIKEKRETATLKCYPIPRHDTVYWYQQGPGQDPQFLISFYEKMQSDKGSIPDRFSAQQFSDYHSELNMSSLELGDSALYFCASSLSAGGGNTEAFFGQGTRLTVV.

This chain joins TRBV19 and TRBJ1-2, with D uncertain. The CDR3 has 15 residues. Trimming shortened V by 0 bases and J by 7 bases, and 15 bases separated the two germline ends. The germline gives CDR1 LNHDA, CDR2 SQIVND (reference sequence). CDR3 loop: CASSIDLDRHSGYTF. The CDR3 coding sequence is TGTGCCAGTAGTATAGATCTGGACCGTCATAGTGGCTACACCTTC.

The CDR3 DNA reads as TGTGCCAGCAGTAACGGGGGGGCGGTTAGGACTGAAGCTTTCTTT. This translates into CASSNGGAVRTEAFF. This chain joins TRBV6-2 or TRBV6-3 and TRBJ1-1; tentative D call: TRBD1 (6 bases). Trimming took 5 bases from V and 5 from J, leaving 18 bases between them. The CDR3 totals 15 residues. Germline V gives CDR1 MNHEY, CDR2 SVGEGT.

This chain's CDR3 is CASSLRLAGVGEQFF. The CDR3 DNA reads TGTGCCAGCAGCTTACGACTAGCGGGAGTTGGTGAGCAGTTCTTC. The chain recombines TRBV11-3 with TRBJ2-1; 12 nucleotides align to TRBD2. This CDR3 is built from 15 residues. Germline V gene lookup returns CDR1 SGHNT and CDR2 YENEEA. The trim removed 2 bases at V and 9 bases at J, leaving 5 bases unmatched.

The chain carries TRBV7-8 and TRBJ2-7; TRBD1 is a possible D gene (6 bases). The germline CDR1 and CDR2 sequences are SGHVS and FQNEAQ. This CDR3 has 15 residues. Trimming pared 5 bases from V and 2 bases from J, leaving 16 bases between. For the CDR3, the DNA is TGTGCCAGCAGCATGTACAGGGATCCCCCCTACGAGCAGTACTTC. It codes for CASSMYRDPPYEQYF.

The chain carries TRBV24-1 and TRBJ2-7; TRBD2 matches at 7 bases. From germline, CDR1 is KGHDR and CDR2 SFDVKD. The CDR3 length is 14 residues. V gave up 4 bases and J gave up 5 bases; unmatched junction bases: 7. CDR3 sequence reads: CATSDVGGSHEQYF. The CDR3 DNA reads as TGTGCCACCAGTGACGTGGGAGGGTCCCACGAGCAGTACTTC.